The 20 T cell receptor beta chains in this list originate from one sample, sequenced in a study of CD8+CD57+ T cells in acquired aplastic anemia. TCR beta VDJ combinations and CDR3 sequences were profiled from genomic DNA. MiXCR, applied by TCRdb to the reads, yields one record per CDR3 protein. Of fewer than 250,000 distinct CDR3 sequences in the sample, 45% to 50% are singletons; the top ten hold over 7.5%. Patients chosen for sequencing had CD8+CD57+ cells that had expanded, as shown by flow cytometry. Sequenced input: sorted CD4+, CD8+, or CD8+CD57+ T cells (not recorded which) from PBMCs. Receptors were obtained from a human donor with aplastic anemia.

This clonotype was picked up many times. The chain joins TRBV10-3 to TRBJ1-1; D remains ambiguous. This CDR3 has 15 residues. Germline V gives CDR1 ENHRY, CDR2 SYGVKD. V was trimmed by 0 bases and J by 0 bases, leaving 8 bases between them. CDR3 residues: CAISESEGLNTEAFF. The CDR3 DNA follows: TGTGCCATCAGTGAGTCAGAAGGGTTGAACACTGAAGCTTTCTTT.

This clonotype has just a few counts. The chain carries TRBV27 and TRBJ1-1; 9 bases agree with TRBD1. The CDR3 consists of 17 residues. Germline-derived CDR1 and CDR2 are MNHEY and SMNVEV (reference sequence). The trim removed 2 bases at V and 8 bases at J, leaving 15 bases unmatched. Here the CDR3 reads CASSLTQGALGDPEAFF. For the CDR3, the DNA is TGTGCCAGCAGTTTAACACAGGGGGCGCTGGGAGACCCGGAAGCTTTCTTT.

The rearrangement joins TRBV7-2 to TRBJ1-6; a possible D gene is TRBD1 (5 bases). The V end was cut by 11 bases, the J end by 7 bases, with 15 bases between. Germline CDR1 is SGHTA and CDR2 is FQGNSA. There are 13 residues in the CDR3. The chain's CDR3 is CAVDSFPNSPLHF. In DNA, the CDR3 is TGTGCCGTCGACAGTTTCCCCAATTCACCCCTCCACTTT.

This clonotype was observed many times. The chain uses TRBV28 and TRBJ2-1, with unresolved D. Trimming removed 5 bases from V and 5 bases from J, with 10 bases in between. The germline gives CDR1 MDHEN, CDR2 SYDVKM. This CDR3 is 13 amino acids long. CDR3 in amino acids: CASSLDTDNEQFF. The CDR3 nucleotides read TGTGCCAGCAGTCTCGACACAGACAATGAGCAGTTCTTC.

This chain links TRBV30 with TRBJ2-2; D is perhaps TRBD1 (6 bases). Germline CDR1 is GTSNPN and CDR2 is SVGIG (reference sequence). Trimming left V 4 bases short and J 3 bases short, with 6 bases between. The CDR3 extends over 12 amino acids. CDR3 bases: TGTGCCTGGACAGGGGACACCGGGGAGCTGTTTTTT. As protein: CAWTGDTGELFF. Variable domain in full (rest from reference TRBV30 and TRBJ2-2): SQTIHQWPATLVQPVGSPLSLECTVEGTSNPNLYWYRQAAGRGLQLLFYSVGIGQISSEVPQNLSASRPQDRQFILSSKKLLLSDSGFYLCAWTGDTGELFFGEGSRLTVL.

A remark on this clonotype: This clone may be a read error of a much larger clone one base away. The rearrangement joins TRBV2 to TRBJ1-4, with D perhaps TRBD1 (5 bases). CDR3 length equals 15 residues. V lost 4 bases and J 7 bases, leaving 16 bases between the germline ends. Per the germline V gene, CDR1 is SNHLY and CDR2 is FYNNEI. In nucleotides, the CDR3 is TGTGCCAGCAGTGCCTTTGGGGGAGATGTTGAAAAACTGTTTTTT. Translating it yields CASSAFGGDVEKLFF.

The chain couples TRBV30 to TRBJ2-7, with a tentative D call TRBD1 (5 bases). This CDR3 has 11 residues. V gave up 1 base and J gave up 5 bases, with 6 bases separating them. Germline loops: CDR1 GTSNPN, CDR2 SVGIG (reference sequence). The CDR3 DNA reads TGTGCCTGGAGTGAGGGGAACGAGCAGTACTTC. Its protein is CAWSEGNEQYF.

The chain recombines TRBV20-1 with TRBJ1-1, with TRBD1 identical over 8 bases. This CDR3 comprises 15 residues. Germline loops: CDR1 DFQATT, CDR2 SNEGSKA (reference sequence). Unmatched junction bases numbered 9, after V lost 0 bases and J lost 6 bases. The CDR3 DNA reads TGCAGTGCTAGAGACTTGACAGGGGCAGGGTCTGAAGCTTTCTTT. Encoded protein: CSARDLTGAGSEAFF.

The chain couples TRBV2 to TRBJ1-6; D not certain. The CDR3 is 15 amino acids. Trimming pared 6 bases from V and 7 bases from J, leaving 16 bases between. From germline, CDR1 is SNHLY and CDR2 FYNNEI. The CDR3 loop is CASSQEGNGNSPLHF. The DNA for the CDR3 is TGTGCCAGCAGCCAAGAAGGTAACGGGAATTCACCCCTCCACTTT. Full variable domain (rest looked up from reference TRBV2 and TRBJ1-6): EPEVTQTPSHQVTQMGQEVILRCVPISNHLYFYWYRQILGQKVEFLVSFYNNEISEKSEIFDDQFSVERPDGSNFTLKIRSTKLEDSAMYFCASSQEGNGNSPLHFGNGTRLTVT.

This clonotype was counted only a few times. The CDR3 protein is CASSLGGAASPLHF. The CDR3 DNA follows: TGTGCCAGCAGCTTAGGGGGGGCCGCTTCACCCCTCCACTTT. The chain is built from TRBV7-9 and TRBJ1-6; TRBD1 might be the D (6 bases). The V end lost 1 base, the J end lost 9 bases, and 10 bases lay between the germline ends. This CDR3 is 14 amino acids long. Germline V CDR1 and CDR2: SEHNR, FQNEAQ (reference sequence).

Ten or more counts support this clonotype. V and J are TRBV2 and TRBJ1-6; D gene uncertain. Germline CDR1 is SNHLY and CDR2 is FYNNEI. This CDR3 is built from 14 residues. V lost 7 bases to trimming and J lost 10 bases, with 17 bases between them. This chain's CDR3 is CASTPNPRGSPLHF. DNA for the CDR3: TGTGCCAGCACCCCAAATCCACGAGGGTCACCCCTCCACTTT.

V is TRBV7-3 and J is TRBJ1-2, with D possibly being TRBD1 (5 bases). V lost 3 bases and J 2 bases, leaving 10 bases between the germline ends. This CDR3 has 14 amino acids. CDR1 SGHTA and CDR2 FQGTGA come from the germline V gene. Here the CDR3 reads CASSFEGRNYGYTF. The CDR3 DNA follows: TGTGCCAGCAGCTTTGAGGGACGGAACTATGGCTACACCTTC.

The chain uses TRBV6-1 and TRBJ1-1; no firm D call. With 2 bases removed from V and 0 bases from J, the gap between germline ends came to 13 bases. CDR3 length: 16 amino acids. Germline V CDR1 and CDR2: MNHNS, SASEGT. DNA for the CDR3: TGTGCCAGCAGTGAATTTATCCAGGCCATGAACACTGAAGCTTTCTTT. Its protein is CASSEFIQAMNTEAFF.

This clonotype has just one count. The V call is TRBV5-1, the J call TRBJ2-7; a weak D match, TRBD1 (6 bases). V shed 0 bases and J shed 5 bases, with 15 bases lying between them. Germline V lookup: CDR1 SGHRS, CDR2 YFSETQ. The CDR3 totals 15 residues. DNA of the CDR3: TGCGCCAGCAGCTTGGCGCGTCAGGGGAGAGACGAGCAGTACTTC. Translated, it gives CASSLARQGRDEQYF.

A note on this clonotype: One end of the junction is discordant with germline, which a read error may explain. The chain uses TRBV24-1 and TRBJ2-3; 8 bases map to TRBD2. This CDR3 region has 18 residues. Germline lookup yields CDR1 KGHDR and CDR2 SFDVKD. In nucleotides, the CDR3 is TGTGCCACCAGTGATTTGCGGCTAGCGGGCCAATACGCAGATGCGCAGTATTTT. This gives the protein CATSDLRLAGQYADAQYF.

The chain combines TRBV15 with TRBJ2-7; the D gene is possibly TRBD1 (6 bases). V lost 6 bases and J 2 bases, leaving 14 bases between the germline ends. The CDR3 covers 14 residues. Germline V lookup: CDR1 LNHNV, CDR2 YYDKDF (reference sequence). Written as DNA, the CDR3 is TGTGCCACCAGAAGGCAGGGGCAAACCTACGAGCAGTACTTC. Its protein product is CATRRQGQTYEQYF.

The chain employs TRBV6-2 or TRBV6-3 and TRBJ2-1; 11 bases map to TRBD2. Losses at the gene ends were 4 bases for V and 5 bases for J; bases not matched to a gene: 4. This CDR3 spans 15 amino acids. Germline loops: CDR1 MNHEY, CDR2 SVGEGT. DNA for the CDR3: TGTGCCAGCAGTTCCTTAGCGGGGGGGGACAATGAGCAGTTCTTC. It encodes CASSSLAGGDNEQFF.

Details on this clonotype: It may be a read error: a sequence one base away is much more abundant. Lacking the conserved final phenylalanine or tryptophan, this CDR3 likely reflects a read error. This chain links TRBV6-2 or TRBV6-3 with TRBJ1-2; D is ambiguous. CDR1 and CDR2 from the germline V gene are MNHEY and SVGEGT. V lost 2 bases, J lost 10 bases, and 8 bases lay in between. The CDR3 runs to 11 residues. The CDR3 bases are TGTGCCAGCAGTTACCCCGCCGACTACACCCTC. Residues: CASSYPADYTL.

In regard to this clonotype: This could be a read error, since a much larger clone is one nucleotide away. The V call is TRBV16, the J call TRBJ1-1; D not certain. CDR1 is KGHSY and CDR2 is FQNENV in the germline V gene. The CDR3 is 11 residues long. The CDR3 reads CASAQSTGAFF. CDR3 DNA sequence: TGTGCCAGCGCCCAAAGTACTGGAGCTTTCTTT.

This clonotype was recorded at least ten times. V is TRBV7-9 and J is TRBJ2-7; D is unclear. Trimming cost V 2 bases and J 2 bases, with 13 bases left between them. The CDR3 is made up of 15 amino acids. Germline lookup yields CDR1 SEHNR and CDR2 FQNEAQ (reference sequence). CDR3 coding DNA: TGTGCCAGCAGCTTATCTCGGGCCGGCGCCTACGAGCAGTACTTC. Translating gives CASSLSRAGAYEQYF.